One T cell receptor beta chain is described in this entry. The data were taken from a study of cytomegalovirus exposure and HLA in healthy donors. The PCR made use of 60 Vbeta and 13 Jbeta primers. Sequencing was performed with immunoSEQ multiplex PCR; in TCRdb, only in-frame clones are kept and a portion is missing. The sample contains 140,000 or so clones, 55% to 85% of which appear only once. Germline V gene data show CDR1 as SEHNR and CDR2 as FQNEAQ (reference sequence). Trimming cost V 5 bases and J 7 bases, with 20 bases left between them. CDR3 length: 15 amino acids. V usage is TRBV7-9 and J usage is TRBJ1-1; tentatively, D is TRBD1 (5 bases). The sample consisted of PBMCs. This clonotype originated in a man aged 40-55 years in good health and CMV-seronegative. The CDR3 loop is CASSLLWTSPGEAFF. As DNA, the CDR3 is TGTGCCAGCAGCCTCCTCTGGACATCTCCGGGTGAAGCTTTCTTT.